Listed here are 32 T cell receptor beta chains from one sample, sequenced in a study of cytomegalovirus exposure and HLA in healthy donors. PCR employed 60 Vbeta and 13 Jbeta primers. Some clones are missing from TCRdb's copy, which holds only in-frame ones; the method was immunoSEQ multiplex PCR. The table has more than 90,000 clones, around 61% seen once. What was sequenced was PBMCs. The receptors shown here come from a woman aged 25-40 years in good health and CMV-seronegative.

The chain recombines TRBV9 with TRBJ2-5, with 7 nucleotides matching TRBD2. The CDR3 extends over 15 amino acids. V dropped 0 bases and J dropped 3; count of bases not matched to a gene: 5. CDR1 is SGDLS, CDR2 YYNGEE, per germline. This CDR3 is CASSVGGGLEETQYF. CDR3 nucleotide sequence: TGTGCCAGCAGCGTAGGGGGGGGTTTAGAAGAGACCCAGTACTTC.

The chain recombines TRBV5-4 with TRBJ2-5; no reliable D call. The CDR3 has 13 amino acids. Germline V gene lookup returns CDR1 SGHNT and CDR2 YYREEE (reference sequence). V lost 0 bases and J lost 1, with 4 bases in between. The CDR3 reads CASSLGSQETQYF. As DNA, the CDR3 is TGTGCCAGCAGCTTGGGGAGCCAAGAGACCCAGTACTTC.

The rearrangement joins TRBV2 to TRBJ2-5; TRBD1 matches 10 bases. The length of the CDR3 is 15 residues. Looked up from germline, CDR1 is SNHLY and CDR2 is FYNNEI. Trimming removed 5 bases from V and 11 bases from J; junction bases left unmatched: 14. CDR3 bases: TGTGCCAGCAGTTCACCGGGACAGGGGTTAGGAGAGCAGTACTTC. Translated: CASSSPGQGLGEQYF.

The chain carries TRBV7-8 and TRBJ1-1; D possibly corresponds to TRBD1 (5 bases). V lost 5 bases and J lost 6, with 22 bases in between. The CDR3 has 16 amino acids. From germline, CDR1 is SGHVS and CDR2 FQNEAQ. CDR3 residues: CASSNVGDWITPEAFF. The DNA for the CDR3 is TGTGCCAGCAGCAATGTCGGGGACTGGATAACCCCTGAAGCTTTCTTT.

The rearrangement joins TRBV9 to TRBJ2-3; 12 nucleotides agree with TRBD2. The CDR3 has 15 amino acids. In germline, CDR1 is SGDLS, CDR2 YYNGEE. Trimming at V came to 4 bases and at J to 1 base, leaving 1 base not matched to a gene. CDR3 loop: CASSRTSGGTDTQYF. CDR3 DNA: TGTGCCAGCAGCCGGACTAGCGGGGGCACAGATACGCAGTATTTT.

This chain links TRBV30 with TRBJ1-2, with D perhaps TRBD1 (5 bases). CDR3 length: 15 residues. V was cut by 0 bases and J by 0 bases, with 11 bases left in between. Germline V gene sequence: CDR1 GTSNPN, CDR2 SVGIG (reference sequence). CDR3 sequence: CAWSVLRGANYGYTF. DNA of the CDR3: TGTGCCTGGAGTGTACTACGGGGGGCTAACTATGGCTACACCTTC.

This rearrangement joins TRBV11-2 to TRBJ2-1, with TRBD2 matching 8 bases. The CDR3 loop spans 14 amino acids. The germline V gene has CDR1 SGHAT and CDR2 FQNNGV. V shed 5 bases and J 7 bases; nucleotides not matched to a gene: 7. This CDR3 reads CASSSSGIVNEQFF. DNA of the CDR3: TGTGCCAGCAGCAGTAGCGGGATAGTAAATGAGCAGTTCTTC. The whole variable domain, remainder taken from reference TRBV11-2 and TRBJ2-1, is EAGVAQSPRYKIIEKRQSVAFWCNPISGHATLYWYQQILGQGPKLLIQFQNNGVVDDSQLPKDRFSAERLKGVDSTLKIQPAKLEDSAVYLCASSSSGIVNEQFFGPGTRLTVL.

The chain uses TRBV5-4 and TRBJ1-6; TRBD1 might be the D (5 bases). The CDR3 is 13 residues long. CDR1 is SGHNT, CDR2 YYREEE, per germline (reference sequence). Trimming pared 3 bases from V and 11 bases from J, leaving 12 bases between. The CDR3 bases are TGTGCCAGCAGCTCGGACAATTCGCCACCCCTCCACTTT. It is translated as CASSSDNSPPLHF. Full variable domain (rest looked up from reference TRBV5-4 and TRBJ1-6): ETGVTQSPTHLIKTRGQQVTLRCSSQSGHNTVSWYQQALGQGPQFIFQYYREEENGRGNFPPRFSGLQFPNYSSELNVNALELDDSALYLCASSSDNSPPLHFGNGTRLTVT.

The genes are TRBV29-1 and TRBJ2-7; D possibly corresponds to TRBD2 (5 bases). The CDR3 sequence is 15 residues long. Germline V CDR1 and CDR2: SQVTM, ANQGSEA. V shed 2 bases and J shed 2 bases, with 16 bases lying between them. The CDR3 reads CSVELRAEATYEQYF. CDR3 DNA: TGCAGCGTTGAACTGCGGGCGGAAGCTACCTACGAGCAGTACTTC.

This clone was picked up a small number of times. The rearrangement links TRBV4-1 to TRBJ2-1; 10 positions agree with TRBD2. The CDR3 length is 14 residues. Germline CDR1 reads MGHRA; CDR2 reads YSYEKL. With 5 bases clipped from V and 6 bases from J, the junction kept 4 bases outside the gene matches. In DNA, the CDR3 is TGCGCCAGCAGCGTAGGACTAGCGGTCAATGAGCAGTTCTTC. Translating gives CASSVGLAVNEQFF.

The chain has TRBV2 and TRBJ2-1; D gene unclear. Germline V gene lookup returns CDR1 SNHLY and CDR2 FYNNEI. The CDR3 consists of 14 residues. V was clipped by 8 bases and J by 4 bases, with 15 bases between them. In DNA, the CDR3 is TGTGCCAGCCTGACAACTCTCCTTTACAATGAGCAGTTCTTC. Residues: CASLTTLLYNEQFF.

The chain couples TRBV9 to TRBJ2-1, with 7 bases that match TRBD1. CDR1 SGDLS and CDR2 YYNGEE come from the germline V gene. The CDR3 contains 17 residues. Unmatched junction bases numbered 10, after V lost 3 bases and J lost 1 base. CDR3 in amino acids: CASSGIRQGGSYNEQFF. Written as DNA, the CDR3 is TGTGCCAGCAGCGGGATTCGACAGGGTGGGTCCTACAATGAGCAGTTCTTC.

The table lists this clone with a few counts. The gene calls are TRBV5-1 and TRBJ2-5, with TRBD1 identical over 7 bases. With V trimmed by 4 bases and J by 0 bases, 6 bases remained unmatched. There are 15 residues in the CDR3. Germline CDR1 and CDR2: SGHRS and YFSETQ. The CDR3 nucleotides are TGCGCCAGCAGCCCAGGGACAGCGTACCAAGAGACCCAGTACTTC. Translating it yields CASSPGTAYQETQYF.

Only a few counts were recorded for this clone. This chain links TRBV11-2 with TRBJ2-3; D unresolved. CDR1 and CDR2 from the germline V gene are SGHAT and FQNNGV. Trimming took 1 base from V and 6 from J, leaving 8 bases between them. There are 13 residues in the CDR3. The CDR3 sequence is CASSLVRVDTQYF. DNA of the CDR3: TGTGCCAGCAGCTTAGTACGGGTGGATACGCAGTATTTT. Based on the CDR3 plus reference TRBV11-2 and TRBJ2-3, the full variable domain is EAGVAQSPRYKIIEKRQSVAFWCNPISGHATLYWYQQILGQGPKLLIQFQNNGVVDDSQLPKDRFSAERLKGVDSTLKIQPAKLEDSAVYLCASSLVRVDTQYFGPGTRLTVL.

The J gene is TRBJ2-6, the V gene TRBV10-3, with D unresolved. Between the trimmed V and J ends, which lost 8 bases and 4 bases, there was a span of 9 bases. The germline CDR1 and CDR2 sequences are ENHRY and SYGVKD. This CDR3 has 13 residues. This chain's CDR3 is CAIGPTGANVLTF. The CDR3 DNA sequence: TGTGCCATCGGGCCAACAGGGGCCAACGTCCTGACTTTC.

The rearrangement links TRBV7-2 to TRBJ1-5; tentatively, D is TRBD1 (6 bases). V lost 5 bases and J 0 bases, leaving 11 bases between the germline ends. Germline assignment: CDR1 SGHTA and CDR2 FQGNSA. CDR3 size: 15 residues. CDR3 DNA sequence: TGTGCCAGCAGCCATGGGGGCTATAGCAATCAGCCCCAGCATTTT. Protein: CASSHGGYSNQPQHF.

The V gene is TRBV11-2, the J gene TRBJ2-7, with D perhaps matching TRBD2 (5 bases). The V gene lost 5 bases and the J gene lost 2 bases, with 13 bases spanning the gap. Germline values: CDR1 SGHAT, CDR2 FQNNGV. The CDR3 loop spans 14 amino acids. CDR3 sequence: CASSLAAETYEQYF. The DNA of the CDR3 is TGTGCCAGCAGCCTCGCAGCGGAAACCTACGAGCAGTACTTC.

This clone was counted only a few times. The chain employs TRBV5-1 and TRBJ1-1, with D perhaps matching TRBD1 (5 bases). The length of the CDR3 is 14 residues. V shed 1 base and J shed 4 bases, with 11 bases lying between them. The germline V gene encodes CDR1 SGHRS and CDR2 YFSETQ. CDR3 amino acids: CASSLQGLSTEAFF. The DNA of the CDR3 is TGCGCCAGCAGCTTGCAGGGTCTCAGCACTGAAGCTTTCTTT.

This CDR3 reads CASSESTGSLYSAFF. The CDR3, as DNA: TGTGCCAGCAGTGAATCCACAGGGTCTCTTTACTCAGCTTTCTTT. The chain carries TRBV2 and TRBJ1-1; TRBD1 is a possible D gene (6 bases). CDR3 length: 15 residues. Trimming stripped 2 bases from V and 10 bases from J, with 20 bases between. CDR1 and CDR2 from the germline V gene are SNHLY and FYNNEI.

CDR3 loop: CASIRTGANQPQHF. The CDR3 nucleotides are TGTGCCAGTATCAGGACAGGCGCTAATCAGCCCCAGCATTTT. This chain uses TRBV19 with TRBJ1-5; 7 bases fit TRBD1. Germline V gives CDR1 LNHDA, CDR2 SQIVND (reference sequence). The CDR3 loop spans 14 amino acids. Germline trimming cut 7 bases from V and 4 bases from J; bases unmatched to any gene: 7.

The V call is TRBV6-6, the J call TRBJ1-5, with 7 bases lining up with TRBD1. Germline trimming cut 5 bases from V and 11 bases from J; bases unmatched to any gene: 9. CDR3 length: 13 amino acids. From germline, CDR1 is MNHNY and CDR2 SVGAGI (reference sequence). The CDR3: CASSDTGEVAQHF. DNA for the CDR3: TGTGCCAGCAGTGACACAGGGGAAGTAGCCCAGCATTTT.

As DNA, the CDR3 is TGTGCCAGCAGCCCCCTTGGGGGCGTTGGAAACACCATATATTTT. Translated: CASSPLGGVGNTIYF. V is TRBV7-3 and J is TRBJ1-3, with D maybe TRBD1 (6 bases). From germline, CDR1 is SGHTA and CDR2 FQGTGA. V was clipped by 5 bases and J by 3 bases, with 14 bases between them. The CDR3 has 15 residues.

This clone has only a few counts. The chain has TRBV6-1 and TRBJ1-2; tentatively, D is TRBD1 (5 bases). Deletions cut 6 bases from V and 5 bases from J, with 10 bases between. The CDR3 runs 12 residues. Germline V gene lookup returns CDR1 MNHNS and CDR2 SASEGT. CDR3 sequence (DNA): TGTGCCAGCAGACATCAGGGTTATGGCTACACCTTC. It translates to CASRHQGYGYTF.

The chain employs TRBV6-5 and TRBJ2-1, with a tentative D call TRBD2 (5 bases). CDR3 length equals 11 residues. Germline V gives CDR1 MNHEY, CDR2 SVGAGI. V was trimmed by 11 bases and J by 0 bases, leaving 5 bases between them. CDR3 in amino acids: CAAGSYNEQFF. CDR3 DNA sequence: TGTGCCGCGGGCTCCTACAATGAGCAGTTCTTC.

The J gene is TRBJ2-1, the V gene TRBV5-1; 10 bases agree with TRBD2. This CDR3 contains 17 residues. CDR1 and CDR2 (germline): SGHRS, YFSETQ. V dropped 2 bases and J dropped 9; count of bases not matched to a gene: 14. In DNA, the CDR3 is TGCGCCAGCAGCTTATATTCTAGCGGGAGTAACAGGGGTGAGCAGTTCTTC. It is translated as CASSLYSSGSNRGEQFF.

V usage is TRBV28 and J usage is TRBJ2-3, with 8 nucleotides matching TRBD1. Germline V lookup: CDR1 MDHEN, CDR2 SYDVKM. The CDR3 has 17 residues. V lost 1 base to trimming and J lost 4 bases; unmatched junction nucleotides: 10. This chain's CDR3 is CASSLSQPGGWADTQYF. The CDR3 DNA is TGTGCCAGCAGTTTATCCCAGCCAGGGGGCTGGGCAGATACGCAGTATTTT.

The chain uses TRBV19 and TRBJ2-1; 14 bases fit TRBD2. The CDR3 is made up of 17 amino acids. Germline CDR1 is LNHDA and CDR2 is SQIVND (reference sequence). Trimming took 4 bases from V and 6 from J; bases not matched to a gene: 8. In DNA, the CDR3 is TGTGCCAGTAGTACGAGACTAGCGGGAGGGAGGAGCAATGAGCAGTTCTTC. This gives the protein CASSTRLAGGRSNEQFF.

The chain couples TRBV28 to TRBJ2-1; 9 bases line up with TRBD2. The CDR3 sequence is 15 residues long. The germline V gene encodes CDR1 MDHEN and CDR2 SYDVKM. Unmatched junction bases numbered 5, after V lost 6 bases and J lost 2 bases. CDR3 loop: CASSPIAGAYNEQFF. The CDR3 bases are TGTGCCAGCAGCCCGATAGCGGGAGCCTACAATGAGCAGTTCTTC.

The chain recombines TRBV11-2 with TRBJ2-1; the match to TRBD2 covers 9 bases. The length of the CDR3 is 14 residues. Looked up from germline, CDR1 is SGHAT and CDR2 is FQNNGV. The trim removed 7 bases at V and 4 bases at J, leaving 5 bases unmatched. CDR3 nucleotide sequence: TGTGCCAGCACCGGGACTAGCCTTTACAATGAGCAGTTCTTC. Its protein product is CASTGTSLYNEQFF.

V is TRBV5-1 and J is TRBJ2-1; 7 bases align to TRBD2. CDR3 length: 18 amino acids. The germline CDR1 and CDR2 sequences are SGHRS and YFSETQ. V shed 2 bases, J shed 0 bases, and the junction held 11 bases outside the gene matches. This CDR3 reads CASSFRLAGRDSYNEQFF. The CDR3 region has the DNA TGCGCCAGCAGCTTTCGGTTAGCGGGCCGAGACTCCTACAATGAGCAGTTCTTC.

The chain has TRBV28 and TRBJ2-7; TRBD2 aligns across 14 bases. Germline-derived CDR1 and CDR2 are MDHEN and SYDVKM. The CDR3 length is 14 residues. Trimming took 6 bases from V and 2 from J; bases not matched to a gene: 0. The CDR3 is CASRGLAGAYEQYF. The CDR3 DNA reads TGTGCCAGCAGGGGACTAGCGGGAGCCTACGAGCAGTACTTC.

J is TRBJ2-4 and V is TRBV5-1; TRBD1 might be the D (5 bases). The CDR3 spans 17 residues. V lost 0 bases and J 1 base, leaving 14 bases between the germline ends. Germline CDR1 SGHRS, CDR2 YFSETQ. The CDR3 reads CASSLVWGPGAKNIQYF. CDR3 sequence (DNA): TGCGCCAGCAGCTTGGTCTGGGGCCCCGGGGCCAAAAACATTCAGTACTTC.